This T cell receptor beta chain is from a study of T cells in Graves' hyperthyroidism and ophthalmopathy. This clonotype was seen a handful of times. The germline V gene encodes CDR1 ENHRY and CDR2 SYGVKD. This CDR3 is built from 16 residues. The V gene end was trimmed by 6 bases and the J gene end by 4 bases; junction bases not matched to a gene: 11. Template material for amplifying TCR beta CDR3 regions consisted of RNA transcripts. When the TCR CDR3 underwent first-round RT-PCR, the HTBI primer set was used. MiXCR, run by TCRdb on the multiplex PCR reads, gives a single entry per CDR3 protein. The sample has roughly 500,000 distinct CDR3 sequences; over 45% are singletons.

J is TRBJ1-5 and V is TRBV10-3; 8 bases agree with TRBD1. The receptor's source is an adult woman with Graves' disease, either hyperthyroidism or ophthalmopathy (not recorded which). Sample: peripheral blood or thyroid tissue (not recorded which). The CDR3 nucleotides are TGTGCCATCAGCTCGTCCGCGACAGGGGAAAATCAGCCCCAGCATTTT. Its protein product is CAISSSATGENQPQHF.